This T cell receptor beta chain was profiled in a study of T cell changes during pregnancy in multiple sclerosis. V lost 1 base and J lost 4, with 11 bases in between. The germline V gene has CDR1 SNHLY and CDR2 FYNNEI. The CDR3 totals 15 residues. Clones were sequenced by immunoSEQ multiplex PCR, and TCRdb holds only the in-frame ones, with some missing. The data contain tens of thousands of clones, roughly 91% of them singletons. This receptor was taken from a female donor with multiple sclerosis, enrolled in a pregnancy study. The sample here was CD8+ T cells from peripheral blood mononuclear cells, taken in the third trimester of pregnancy. V and J are TRBV2 and TRBJ1-5; D is unclear. CDR3 protein: CASSEGMPGNQPQHF. The CDR3 DNA reads TGTGCCAGCAGTGAAGGGATGCCAGGAAATCAGCCCCAGCATTTT.